This TCR beta chain comes out of a study of regulatory T cells in long-lasting Graves disease. Study-level results: Those with persistent disease had in common more public clonotypes (about 2,700) than new patients (966). Thyroid tissue was not sampled; only peripheral blood was.

This clonotype was picked up many times. As yet, its antigen is unknown. The time point: persistent/refractory GD, antithyroid drugs over 5 years with positive TRAb. The TCR library was made from RNA that had been extracted from PBMCs in TRIzol. The guidelines of the American Thyroid Association were the basis for diagnosing Graves' disease. To make TCR beta libraries, researchers used iRepertoire HTBI primers and Arm-PCR of CDR3 regions. TCRdb ran MiXCR on the multiplex PCR reads and lists one entry per CDR3 protein. The profile shows 300,000 or so distinct CDR3 sequences, 15% to 20% of them singletons. This specimen was peripheral blood mononuclear cells (PBMCs), taken when the disease was refractory, from a patient treated with antithyroid drugs. The TCR was taken from a female donor with Graves disease.

In DNA, the CDR3 is TGTGCCAGCAGCTCAACGGCTTTTCGCTCCTACGAGCAGTACTTC. It yields the protein CASSSTAFRSYEQYF. The chain has TRBV28 and TRBJ2-7; D gene uncertain. This CDR3 has 15 amino acids. Germline loops: CDR1 MDHEN, CDR2 SYDVKM. V gave up 6 bases and J gave up 0 bases, with 15 bases separating them.